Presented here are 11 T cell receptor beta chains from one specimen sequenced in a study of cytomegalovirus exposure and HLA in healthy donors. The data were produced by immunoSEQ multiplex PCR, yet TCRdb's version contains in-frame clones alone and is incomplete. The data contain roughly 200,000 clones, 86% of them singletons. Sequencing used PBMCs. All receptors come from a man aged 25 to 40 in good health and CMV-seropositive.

The CDR3 coding sequence is TGTGCCAGCAGCCCCGGAACTCTTTTCCCAGATACGCAGTATTTT. This translates into CASSPGTLFPDTQYF. The chain is built from TRBV5-5 and TRBJ2-3; D unclear. V lost 4 bases and J lost 4, with 16 bases in between. CDR1 and CDR2 from the germline V gene are SGHKS and YYEKEE (reference sequence). The CDR3 has 15 amino acids. Full variable domain (remainder filled in from reference TRBV5-5 and TRBJ2-3): DAGVTQSPTHLIKTRGQQVTLRCSPISGHKSVSWYQQVLGQGPQFIFQYYEKEERGRGNFPDRFSARQFPNYSSELNVNALLLGDSALYLCASSPGTLFPDTQYFGPGTRLTVL.

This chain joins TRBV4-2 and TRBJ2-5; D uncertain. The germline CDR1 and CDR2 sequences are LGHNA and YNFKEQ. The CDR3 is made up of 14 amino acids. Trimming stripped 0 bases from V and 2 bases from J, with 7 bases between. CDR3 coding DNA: TGTGCCAGCAGCCAAGATGCAACACAAGAGACCCAGTACTTC. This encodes CASSQDATQETQYF.

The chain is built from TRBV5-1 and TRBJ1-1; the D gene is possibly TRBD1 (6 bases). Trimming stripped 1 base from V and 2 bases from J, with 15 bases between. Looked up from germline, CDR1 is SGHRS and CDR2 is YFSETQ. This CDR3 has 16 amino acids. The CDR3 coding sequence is TGCGCCAGCAGCTTGAGTCAGGGAGGGGGAAACACTGAAGCTTTCTTT. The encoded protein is CASSLSQGGGNTEAFF.

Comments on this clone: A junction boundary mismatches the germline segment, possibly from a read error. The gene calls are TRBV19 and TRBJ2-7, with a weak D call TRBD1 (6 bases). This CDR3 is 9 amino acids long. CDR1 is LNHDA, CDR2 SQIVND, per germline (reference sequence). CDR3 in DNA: TGTGCCAGTAGTTGGGGGCTGGACTTC. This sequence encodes CASSWGLDF.

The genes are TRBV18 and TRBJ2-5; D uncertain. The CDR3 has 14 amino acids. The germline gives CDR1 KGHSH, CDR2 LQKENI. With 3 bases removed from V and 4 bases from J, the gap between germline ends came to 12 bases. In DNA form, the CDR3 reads TGTGCCAGCTCACCGGAGTATATCGGAGAGACCCAGTACTTC. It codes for CASSPEYIGETQYF.

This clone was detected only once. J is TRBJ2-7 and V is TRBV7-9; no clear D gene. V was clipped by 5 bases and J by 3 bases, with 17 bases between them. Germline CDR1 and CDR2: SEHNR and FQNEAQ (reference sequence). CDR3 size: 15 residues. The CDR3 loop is CASSASHSSSYEQYF. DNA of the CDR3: TGTGCCAGCAGCGCCTCGCACAGCTCAAGCTACGAGCAGTACTTC.

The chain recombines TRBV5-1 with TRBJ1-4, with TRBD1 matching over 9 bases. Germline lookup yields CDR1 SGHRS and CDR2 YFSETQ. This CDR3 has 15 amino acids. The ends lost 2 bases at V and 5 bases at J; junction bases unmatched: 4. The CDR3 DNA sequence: TGCGCCAGCAGCTTCGGGGACAGGGAAAATGAAAAACTGTTTTTT. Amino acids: CASSFGDRENEKLFF.

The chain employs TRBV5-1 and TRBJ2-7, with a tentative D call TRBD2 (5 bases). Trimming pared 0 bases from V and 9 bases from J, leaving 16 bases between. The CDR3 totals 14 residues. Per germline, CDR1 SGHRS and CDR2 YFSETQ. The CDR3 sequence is CASSLEGAAPVQYF. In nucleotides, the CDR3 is TGCGCCAGCAGCTTGGAGGGAGCAGCCCCAGTGCAGTACTTC.

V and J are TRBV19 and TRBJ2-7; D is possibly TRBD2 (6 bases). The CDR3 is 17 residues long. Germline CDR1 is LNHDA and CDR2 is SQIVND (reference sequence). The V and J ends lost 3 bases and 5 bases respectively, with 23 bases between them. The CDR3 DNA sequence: TGTGCCAGTAGTATGGTTGGATCGCGGGGCGCCCAAGACGAGCAGTACTTC. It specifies CASSMVGSRGAQDEQYF.

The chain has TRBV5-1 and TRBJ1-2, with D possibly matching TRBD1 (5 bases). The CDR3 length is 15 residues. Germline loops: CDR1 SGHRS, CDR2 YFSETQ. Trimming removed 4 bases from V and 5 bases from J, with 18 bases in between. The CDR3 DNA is TGCGCCAGCAGCCCCCGGGACGGCAGGGAGTATGGCTACACCTTC. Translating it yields CASSPRDGREYGYTF.

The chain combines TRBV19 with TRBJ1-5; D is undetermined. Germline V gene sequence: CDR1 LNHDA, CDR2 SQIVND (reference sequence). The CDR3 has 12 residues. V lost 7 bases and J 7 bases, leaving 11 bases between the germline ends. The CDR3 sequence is CASTLTGQPQHF. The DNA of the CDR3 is TGTGCCAGTACCTTGACTGGACAGCCCCAGCATTTT.